This TCR beta chain stems from a study of T cells after yellow fever vaccination. Study-wide context: Fractions of low cell number were prepared using SMART-Seq v4 Ultra Low Input.

MiXCR, applied by TCRdb to the 5' RACE reads, yields one record per CDR3 protein. This table holds some 560,000 distinct CDR3 sequences, 15% to 20% found once. Trimming left V 0 bases short and J 6 bases short, with 12 bases between. The CDR3 has 14 residues. CDR1 and CDR2 (germline): LGHNA, YSLEER. The sequence was collected from a man aged 25 to 40 who received the YFV17D yellow fever vaccine. This sample comprised PBMCs, obtained 15 days after the yellow fever booster vaccination. V gene TRBV4-3 combines with J gene TRBJ2-7; no firm D call. The CDR3 nucleotides are TGCGCCAGCAGCCAAGATTGGGCAGCGTCCGAGCAGTACTTC. It is translated as CASSQDWAASEQYF.